This T cell receptor (beta chain) originates from a study of chemoradiotherapy in HPV16-positive cancers. TCRdb keeps only in-frame clones here, not all; method: immunoSEQ multiplex PCR. There are around 15,000 clones in the sample; 88% occur only once, and around 3.8% lies in the top ten. The clonotype comes from a human donor with HPV-associated anogenital cancer. Here the sequenced sample was blood, taken from a patient who underwent chemoradiotherapy.

The CDR3 sequence: CASSYLQLSTEQYF. CDR3 nucleotides: TGTGCCAGCAGTTACTTACAGTTAAGTACCGAGCAGTACTTC. The J gene is TRBJ2-7, the V gene TRBV6-6; D gene unclear. V dropped 1 base and J dropped 6 bases, with 13 bases sitting between them. There are 14 residues in the CDR3. Germline assignment: CDR1 MNHNY and CDR2 SVGAGI (reference sequence).